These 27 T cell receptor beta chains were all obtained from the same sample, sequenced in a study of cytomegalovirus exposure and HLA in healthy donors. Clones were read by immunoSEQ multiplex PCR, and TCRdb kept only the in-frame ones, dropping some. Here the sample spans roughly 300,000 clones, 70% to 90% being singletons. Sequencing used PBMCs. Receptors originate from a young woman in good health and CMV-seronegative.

CDR3 sequence: CASDTGGRSSSPLHF. DNA of the CDR3: TGTGCCAGCGATACAGGGGGCCGATCCTCTTCACCCCTCCACTTT. The rearrangement joins TRBV5-6 to TRBJ1-6; 9 bases match TRBD1. CDR1 and CDR2 from the germline V gene are SGHDT and YYEEEE. The CDR3 totals 15 residues. V gave up 7 bases and J gave up 9 bases; unmatched junction bases: 11. The full variable domain, its missing parts supplied by reference TRBV5-6 and TRBJ1-6, is DAGVTQSPTHLIKTRGQQVTLRCSPKSGHDTVSWYQQALGQGPQFIFQYYEEEERQRGNFPDRFSGHQFPNYSSELNVNALLLGDSALYLCASDTGGRSSSPLHFGNGTRLTVT.

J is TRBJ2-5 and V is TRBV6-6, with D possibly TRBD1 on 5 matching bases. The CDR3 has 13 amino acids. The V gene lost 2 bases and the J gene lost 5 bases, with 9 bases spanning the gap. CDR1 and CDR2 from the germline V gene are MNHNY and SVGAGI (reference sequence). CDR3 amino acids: CASSYQGRETQYF. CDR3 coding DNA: TGTGCCAGCAGTTACCAGGGAAGGGAGACCCAGTACTTC.

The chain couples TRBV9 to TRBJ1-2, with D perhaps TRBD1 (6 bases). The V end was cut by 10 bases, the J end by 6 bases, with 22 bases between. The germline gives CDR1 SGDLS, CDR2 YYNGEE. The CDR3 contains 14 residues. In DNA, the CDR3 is TGTGCCGGACAGACCGGGACAATTCAGGATGGCTACACCTTC. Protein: CAGQTGTIQDGYTF.

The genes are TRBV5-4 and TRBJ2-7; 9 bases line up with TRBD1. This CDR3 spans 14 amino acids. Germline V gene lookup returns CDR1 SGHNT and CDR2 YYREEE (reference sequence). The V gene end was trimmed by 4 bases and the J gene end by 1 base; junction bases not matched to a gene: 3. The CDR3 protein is CASSTGQGSYEQYF. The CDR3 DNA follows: TGTGCCAGCAGCACGGGACAGGGATCCTACGAGCAGTACTTC.

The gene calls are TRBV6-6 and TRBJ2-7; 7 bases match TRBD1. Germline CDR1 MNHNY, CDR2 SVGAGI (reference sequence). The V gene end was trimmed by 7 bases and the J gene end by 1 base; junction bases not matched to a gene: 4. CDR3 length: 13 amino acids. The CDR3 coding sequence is TGTGCCAGCATTAGGGGGCCTTCCTACGAGCAGTACTTC. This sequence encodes CASIRGPSYEQYF.

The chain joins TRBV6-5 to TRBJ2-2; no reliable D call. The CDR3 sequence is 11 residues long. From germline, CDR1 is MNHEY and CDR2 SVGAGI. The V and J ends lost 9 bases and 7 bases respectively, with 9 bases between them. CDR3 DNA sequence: TGTGCCAGTAGAACGAACGGGGAGCTGTTTTTT. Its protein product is CASRTNGELFF.

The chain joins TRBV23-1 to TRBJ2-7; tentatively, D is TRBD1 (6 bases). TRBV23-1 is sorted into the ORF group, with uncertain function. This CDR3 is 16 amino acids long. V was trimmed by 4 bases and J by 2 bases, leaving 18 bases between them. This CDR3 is CASSPPQGRKPYEQYF. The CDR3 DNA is TGCGCCAGCAGTCCCCCCCAGGGGCGGAAGCCCTACGAGCAGTACTTC.

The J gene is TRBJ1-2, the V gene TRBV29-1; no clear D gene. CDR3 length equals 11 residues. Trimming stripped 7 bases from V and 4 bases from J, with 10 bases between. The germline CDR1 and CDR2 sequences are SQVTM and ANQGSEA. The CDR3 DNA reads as TGCAGCGGAGAGTCGAGCTATGGCTACACCTTC. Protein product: CSGESSYGYTF.

In DNA, the CDR3 is TGCGCCACCACCCTCGGTGAGACCCAGTACTTC. Encoded protein: CATTLGETQYF. The J gene is TRBJ2-5, the V gene TRBV5-1; the D is unclear. V lost 9 bases and J lost 5, with 11 bases in between. This CDR3 is built from 11 residues. Germline V gene sequence: CDR1 SGHRS, CDR2 YFSETQ.

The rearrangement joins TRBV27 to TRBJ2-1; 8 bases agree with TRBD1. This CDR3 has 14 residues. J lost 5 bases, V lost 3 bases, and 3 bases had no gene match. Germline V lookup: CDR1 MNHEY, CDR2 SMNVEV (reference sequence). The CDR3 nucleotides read TGTGCCAGCAGTTTGACAGGGGAGGACAATGAGCAGTTCTTC. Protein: CASSLTGEDNEQFF.

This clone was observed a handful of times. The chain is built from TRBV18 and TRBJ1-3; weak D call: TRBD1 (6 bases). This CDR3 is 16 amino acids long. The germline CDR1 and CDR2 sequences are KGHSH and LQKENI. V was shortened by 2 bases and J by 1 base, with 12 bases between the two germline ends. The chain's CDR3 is CASSPGQQGSGNTIYF. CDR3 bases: TGTGCCAGCTCACCAGGCCAACAGGGATCTGGAAACACCATATATTTT.

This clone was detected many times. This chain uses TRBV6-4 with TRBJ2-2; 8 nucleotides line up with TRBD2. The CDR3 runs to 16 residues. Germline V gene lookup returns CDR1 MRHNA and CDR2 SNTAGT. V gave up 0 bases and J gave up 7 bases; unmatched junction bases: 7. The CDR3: CASSDSREGLDGELFF. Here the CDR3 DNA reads TGTGCCAGCAGTGACTCTCGGGAGGGCCTCGACGGGGAGCTGTTTTTT.

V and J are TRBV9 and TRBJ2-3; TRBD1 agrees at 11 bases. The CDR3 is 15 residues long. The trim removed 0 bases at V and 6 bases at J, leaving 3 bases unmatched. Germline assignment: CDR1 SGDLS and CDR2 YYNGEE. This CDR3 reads CASSVGTGGVDTQYF. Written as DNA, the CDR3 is TGTGCCAGCAGCGTAGGGACAGGGGGCGTGGATACGCAGTATTTT. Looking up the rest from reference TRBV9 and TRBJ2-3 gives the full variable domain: DSGVTQTPKHLITATGQRVTLRCSPRSGDLSVYWYQQSLDQGLQFLIQYYNGEERAKGNILERFSAQQFPDLHSELNLSSLELGDSALYFCASSVGTGGVDTQYFGPGTRLTVL.

As DNA, the CDR3 is TGTGCCAGCAGTTCGGGACTTGGCACTGAAGCTTTCTTT. This sequence encodes CASSSGLGTEAFF. This chain connects TRBV27 to TRBJ1-1; tentatively, D is TRBD1 (5 bases). The CDR3 is made up of 13 amino acids. V was shortened by 4 bases and J by 4 bases, with 10 bases between the two germline ends. Germline CDR1 is MNHEY and CDR2 is SMNVEV (reference sequence).

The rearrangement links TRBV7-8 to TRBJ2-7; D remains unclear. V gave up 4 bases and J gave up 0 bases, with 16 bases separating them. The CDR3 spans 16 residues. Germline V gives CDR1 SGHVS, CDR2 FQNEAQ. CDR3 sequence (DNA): TGTGCCAGCAGCTCCCGGTTCGCCCAACTCTCCTACGAGCAGTACTTC. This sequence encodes CASSSRFAQLSYEQYF.

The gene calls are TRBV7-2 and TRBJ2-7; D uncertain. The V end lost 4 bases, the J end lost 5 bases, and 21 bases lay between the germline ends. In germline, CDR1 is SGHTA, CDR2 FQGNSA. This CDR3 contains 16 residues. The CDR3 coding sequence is TGTGCCAGCAGCTCCCTTGAGATCTCCTCCTACCACGAGCAGTACTTC. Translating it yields CASSSLEISSYHEQYF.

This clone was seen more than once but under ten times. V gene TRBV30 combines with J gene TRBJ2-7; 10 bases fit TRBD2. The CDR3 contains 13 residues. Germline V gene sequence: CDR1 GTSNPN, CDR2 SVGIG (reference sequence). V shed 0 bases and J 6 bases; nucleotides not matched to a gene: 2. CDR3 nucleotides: TGTGCCTGGAGTGTAGCGGGAGGGGTCGAGCAGTACTTC. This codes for CAWSVAGGVEQYF.

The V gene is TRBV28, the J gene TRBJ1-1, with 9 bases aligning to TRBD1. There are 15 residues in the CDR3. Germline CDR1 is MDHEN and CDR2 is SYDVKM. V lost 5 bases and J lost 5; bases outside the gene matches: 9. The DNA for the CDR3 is TGTGCCAGCAGTCTTACAGGGGGCCCGGGGACTGAAGCTTTCTTT. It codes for CASSLTGGPGTEAFF. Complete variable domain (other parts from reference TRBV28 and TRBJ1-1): DVKVTQSSRYLVKRTGEKVFLECVQDMDHENMFWYRQDPGLGLRLIYFSYDVKMKEKGDIPEGYSVSREKKERFSLILESASTNQTSMYLCASSLTGGPGTEAFFGQGTRLTVV.

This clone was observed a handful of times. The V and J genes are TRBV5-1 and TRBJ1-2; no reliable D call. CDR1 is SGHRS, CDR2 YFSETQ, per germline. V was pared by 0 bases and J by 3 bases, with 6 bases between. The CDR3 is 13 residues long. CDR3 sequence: CASSLGADYGYTF. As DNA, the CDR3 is TGCGCCAGCAGCTTGGGAGCGGACTATGGCTACACCTTC.

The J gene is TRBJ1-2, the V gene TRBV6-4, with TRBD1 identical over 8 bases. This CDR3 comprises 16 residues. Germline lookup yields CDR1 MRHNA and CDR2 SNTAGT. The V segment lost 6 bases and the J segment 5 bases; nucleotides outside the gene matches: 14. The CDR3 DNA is TGTGCCAGCAGCCCCGGCCCGACAGGGGACCTTTATGGCTACACCTTC. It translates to CASSPGPTGDLYGYTF.

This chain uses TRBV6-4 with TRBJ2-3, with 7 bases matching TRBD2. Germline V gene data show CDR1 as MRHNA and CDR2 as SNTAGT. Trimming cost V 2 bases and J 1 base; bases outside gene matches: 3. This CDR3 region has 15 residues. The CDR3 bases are TGTGCCAGCAGTGACGGGAGCGGGGGCACAGATACGCAGTATTTT. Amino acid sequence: CASSDGSGGTDTQYF.

CDR3 in amino acids: CASRFPGTGYHEQYF. The DNA for the CDR3 is TGTGCCAGCAGATTCCCCGGGACAGGGTACCACGAGCAGTACTTC. The chain is built from TRBV28 and TRBJ2-7; TRBD1 aligns across 9 bases. Germline values: CDR1 MDHEN, CDR2 SYDVKM. The CDR3 consists of 15 residues. V dropped 6 bases and J dropped 5; count of bases not matched to a gene: 11.

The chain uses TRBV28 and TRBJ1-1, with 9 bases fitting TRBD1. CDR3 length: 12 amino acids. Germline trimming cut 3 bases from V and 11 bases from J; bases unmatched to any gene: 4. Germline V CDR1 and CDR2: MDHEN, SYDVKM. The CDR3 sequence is CASSFPGTGAFF. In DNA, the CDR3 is TGTGCCAGCAGTTTCCCGGGGACAGGGGCTTTCTTT.

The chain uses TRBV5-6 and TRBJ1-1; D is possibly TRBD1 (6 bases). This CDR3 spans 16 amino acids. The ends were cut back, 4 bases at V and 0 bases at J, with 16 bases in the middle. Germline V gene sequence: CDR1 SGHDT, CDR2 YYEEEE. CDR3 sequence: CASSAGTAGVNTEAFF. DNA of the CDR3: TGTGCCAGCAGCGCTGGGACGGCAGGGGTGAACACTGAAGCTTTCTTT.

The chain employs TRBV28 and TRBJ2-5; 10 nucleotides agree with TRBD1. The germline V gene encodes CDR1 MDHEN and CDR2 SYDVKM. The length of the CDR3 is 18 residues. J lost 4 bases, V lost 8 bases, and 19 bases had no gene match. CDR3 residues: CASFSRDRGKRGGETQYF. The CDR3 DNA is TGTGCCAGCTTCTCCCGGGACAGGGGCAAGAGAGGCGGAGAGACCCAGTACTTC.

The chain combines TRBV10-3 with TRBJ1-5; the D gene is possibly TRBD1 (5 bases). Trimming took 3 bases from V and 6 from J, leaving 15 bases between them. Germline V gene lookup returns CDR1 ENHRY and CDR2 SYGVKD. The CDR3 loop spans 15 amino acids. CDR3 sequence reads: CAISDNNQGGQPQHF. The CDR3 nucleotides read TGTGCCATCAGTGATAATAACCAGGGAGGTCAGCCCCAGCATTTT.

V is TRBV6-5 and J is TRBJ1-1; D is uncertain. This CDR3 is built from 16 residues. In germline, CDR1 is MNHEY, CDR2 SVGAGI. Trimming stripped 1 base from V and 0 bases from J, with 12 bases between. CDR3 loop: CASSYLPGGLNTEAFF. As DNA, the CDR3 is TGTGCCAGCAGTTACTTACCCGGCGGGTTGAACACTGAAGCTTTCTTT.